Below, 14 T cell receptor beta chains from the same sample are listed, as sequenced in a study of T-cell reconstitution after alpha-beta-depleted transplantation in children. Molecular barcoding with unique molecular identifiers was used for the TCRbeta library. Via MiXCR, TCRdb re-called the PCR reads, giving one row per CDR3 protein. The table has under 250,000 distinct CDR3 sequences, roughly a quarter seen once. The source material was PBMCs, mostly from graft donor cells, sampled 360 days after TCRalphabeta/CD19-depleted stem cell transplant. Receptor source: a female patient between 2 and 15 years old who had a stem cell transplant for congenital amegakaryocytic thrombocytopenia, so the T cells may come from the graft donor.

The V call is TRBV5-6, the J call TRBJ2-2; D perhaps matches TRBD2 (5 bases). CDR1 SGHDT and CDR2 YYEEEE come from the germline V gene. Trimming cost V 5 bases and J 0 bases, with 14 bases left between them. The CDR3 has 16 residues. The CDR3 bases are TGTGCCAGCAGATCCGAGACTAATCCGAACACCGGGGAGCTGTTTTTT. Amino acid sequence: CASRSETNPNTGELFF.

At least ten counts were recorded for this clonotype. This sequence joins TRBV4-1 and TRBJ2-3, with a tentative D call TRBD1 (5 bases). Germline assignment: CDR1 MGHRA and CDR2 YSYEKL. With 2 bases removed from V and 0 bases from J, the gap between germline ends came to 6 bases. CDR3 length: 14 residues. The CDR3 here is CASSQQGSTDTQYF. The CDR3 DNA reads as TGCGCCAGCAGCCAACAGGGAAGCACAGATACGCAGTATTTT.

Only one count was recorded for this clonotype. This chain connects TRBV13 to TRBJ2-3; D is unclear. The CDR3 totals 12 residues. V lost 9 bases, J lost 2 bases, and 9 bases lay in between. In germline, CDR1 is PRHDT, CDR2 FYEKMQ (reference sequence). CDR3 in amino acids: CASVATTDTQYF. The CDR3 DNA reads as TGTGCCAGTGTGGCTACCACAGATACGCAGTATTTT.

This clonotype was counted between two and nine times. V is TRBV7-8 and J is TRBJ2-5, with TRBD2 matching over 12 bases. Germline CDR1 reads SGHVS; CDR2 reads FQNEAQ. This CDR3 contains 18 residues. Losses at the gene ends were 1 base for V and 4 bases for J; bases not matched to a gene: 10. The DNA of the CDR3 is TGTGCCAGCAGCTTAGTATCGCGGACTAGCGGGATCCGAGAGACCCAGTACTTC. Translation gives CASSLVSRTSGIRETQYF.

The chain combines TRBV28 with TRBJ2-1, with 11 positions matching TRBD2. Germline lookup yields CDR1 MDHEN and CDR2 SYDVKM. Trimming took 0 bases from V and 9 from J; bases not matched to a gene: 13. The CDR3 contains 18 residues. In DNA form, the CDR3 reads TGTGCCAGCAGTTTATGGTCCAGGGCTAGCGGGAGGACTGGTGAGCAGTTCTTC. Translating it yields CASSLWSRASGRTGEQFF.

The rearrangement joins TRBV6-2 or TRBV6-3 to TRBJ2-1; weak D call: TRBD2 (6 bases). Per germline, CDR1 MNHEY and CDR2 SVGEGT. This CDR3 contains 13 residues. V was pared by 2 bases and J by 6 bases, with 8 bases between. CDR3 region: CASSYGGINEQFF. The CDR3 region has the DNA TGTGCCAGCAGTTACGGAGGGATCAATGAGCAGTTCTTC.

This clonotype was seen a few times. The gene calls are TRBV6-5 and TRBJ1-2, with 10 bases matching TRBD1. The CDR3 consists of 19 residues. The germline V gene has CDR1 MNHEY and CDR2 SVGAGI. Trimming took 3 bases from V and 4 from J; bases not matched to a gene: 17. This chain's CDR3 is CASSYLVGTGELVGYGYTF. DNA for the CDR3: TGTGCCAGCAGTTATTTAGTTGGGACAGGGGAGCTCGTCGGCTATGGCTACACCTTC.

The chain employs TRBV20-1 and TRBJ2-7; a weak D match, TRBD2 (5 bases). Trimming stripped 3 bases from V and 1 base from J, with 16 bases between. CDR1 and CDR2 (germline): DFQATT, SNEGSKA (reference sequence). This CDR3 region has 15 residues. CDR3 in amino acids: CSAREGTRGSYEQYF. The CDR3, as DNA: TGCAGTGCTAGGGAAGGAACTCGGGGATCCTACGAGCAGTACTTC.

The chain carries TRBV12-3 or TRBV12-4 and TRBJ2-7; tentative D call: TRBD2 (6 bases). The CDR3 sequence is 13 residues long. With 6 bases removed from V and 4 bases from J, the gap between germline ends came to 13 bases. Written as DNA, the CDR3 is TGTGCCAGCAGCCTATTTCGGGGGTACGAGCAGTACTTC. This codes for CASSLFRGYEQYF.

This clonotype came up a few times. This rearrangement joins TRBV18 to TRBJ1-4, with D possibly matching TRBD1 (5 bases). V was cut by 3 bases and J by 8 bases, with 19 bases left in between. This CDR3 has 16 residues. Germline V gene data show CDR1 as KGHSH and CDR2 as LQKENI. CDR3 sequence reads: CASSPTGQASEEKLFF. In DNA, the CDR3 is TGTGCCAGCTCACCCACCGGACAAGCGAGTGAGGAAAAACTGTTTTTT.

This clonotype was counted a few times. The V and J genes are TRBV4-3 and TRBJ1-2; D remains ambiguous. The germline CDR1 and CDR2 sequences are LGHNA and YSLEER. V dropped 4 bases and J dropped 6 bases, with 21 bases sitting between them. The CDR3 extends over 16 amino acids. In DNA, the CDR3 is TGCGCCAGCAGCCCCCGGGCGAACTTGGGTGTTGATGGCTACACCTTC. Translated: CASSPRANLGVDGYTF.

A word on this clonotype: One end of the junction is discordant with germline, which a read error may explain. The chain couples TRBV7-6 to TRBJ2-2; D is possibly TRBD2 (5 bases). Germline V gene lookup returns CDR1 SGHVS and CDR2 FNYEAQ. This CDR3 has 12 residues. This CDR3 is CASSPNTGEMFF. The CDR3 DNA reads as TGTGCCAGCAGCCCAAACACCGGGGAGATGTTTTTT.

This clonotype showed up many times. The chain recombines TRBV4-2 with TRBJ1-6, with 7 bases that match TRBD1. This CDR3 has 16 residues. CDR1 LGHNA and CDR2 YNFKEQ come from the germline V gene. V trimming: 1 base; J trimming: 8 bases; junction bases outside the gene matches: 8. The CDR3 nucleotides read TGTGCCAGCAGCCAAGCCATACAGGGGTACGATTCACCCCTCCACTTT. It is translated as CASSQAIQGYDSPLHF.

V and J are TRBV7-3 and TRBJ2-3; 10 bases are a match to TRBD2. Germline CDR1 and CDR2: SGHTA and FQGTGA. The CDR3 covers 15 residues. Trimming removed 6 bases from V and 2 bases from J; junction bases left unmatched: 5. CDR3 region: CASRFGTSVTDTQYF. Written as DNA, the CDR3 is TGTGCCAGCAGGTTCGGGACTAGCGTCACAGATACGCAGTATTTT.